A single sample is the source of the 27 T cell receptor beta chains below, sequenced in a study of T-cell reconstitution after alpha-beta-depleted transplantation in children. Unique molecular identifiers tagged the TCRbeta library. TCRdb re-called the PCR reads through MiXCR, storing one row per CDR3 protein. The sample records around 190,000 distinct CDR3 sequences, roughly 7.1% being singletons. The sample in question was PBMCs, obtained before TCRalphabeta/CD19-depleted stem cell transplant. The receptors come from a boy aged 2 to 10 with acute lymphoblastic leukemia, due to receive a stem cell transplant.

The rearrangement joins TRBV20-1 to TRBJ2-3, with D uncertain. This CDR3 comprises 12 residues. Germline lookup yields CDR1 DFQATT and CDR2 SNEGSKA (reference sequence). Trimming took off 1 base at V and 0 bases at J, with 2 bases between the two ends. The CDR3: CSARVSTDTQYF. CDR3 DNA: TGCAGTGCTAGAGTAAGCACAGATACGCAGTATTTT.

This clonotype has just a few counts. In DNA form, the CDR3 reads TGTGCCAGCAGTCCCGGGTGGGGACAAATCTCCTATAATTCACCCCTCCACTTT. Amino acid sequence: CASSPGWGQISYNSPLHF. The chain carries TRBV28 and TRBJ1-6; D possibly corresponds to TRBD1 (6 bases). Germline V gene sequence: CDR1 MDHEN, CDR2 SYDVKM. V was cut by 5 bases and J by 0 bases, with 17 bases left in between. This CDR3 is 18 amino acids long.

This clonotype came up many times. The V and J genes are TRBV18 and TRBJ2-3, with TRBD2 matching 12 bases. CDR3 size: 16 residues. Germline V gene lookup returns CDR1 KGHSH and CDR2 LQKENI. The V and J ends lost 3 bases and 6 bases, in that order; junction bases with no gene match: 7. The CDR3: CASSPRLAGELDTQYF. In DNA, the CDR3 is TGTGCCAGCTCACCGCGACTAGCGGGAGAGTTGGATACGCAGTATTTT.

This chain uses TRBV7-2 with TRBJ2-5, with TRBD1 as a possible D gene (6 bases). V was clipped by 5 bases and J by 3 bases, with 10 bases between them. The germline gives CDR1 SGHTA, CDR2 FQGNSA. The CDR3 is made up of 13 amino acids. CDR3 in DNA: TGTGCCAGCAGCGCTGACAGGAAAGAGACCCAGTACTTC. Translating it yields CASSADRKETQYF.

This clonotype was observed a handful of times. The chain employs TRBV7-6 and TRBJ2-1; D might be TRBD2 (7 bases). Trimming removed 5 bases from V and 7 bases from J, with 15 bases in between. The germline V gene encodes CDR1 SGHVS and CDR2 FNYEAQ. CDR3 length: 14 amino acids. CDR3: CASSEGGGVNEQFF. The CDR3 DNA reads TGTGCCAGCAGCGAAGGGGGGGGGGTGAATGAGCAGTTCTTC.

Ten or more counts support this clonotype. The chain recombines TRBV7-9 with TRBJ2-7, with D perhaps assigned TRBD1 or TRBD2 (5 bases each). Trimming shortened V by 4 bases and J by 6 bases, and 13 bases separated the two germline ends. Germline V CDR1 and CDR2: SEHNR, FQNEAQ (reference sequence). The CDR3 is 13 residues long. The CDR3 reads CASSYLLGTEQYF. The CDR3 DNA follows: TGTGCCAGCAGCTATCTACTAGGGACCGAGCAGTACTTC.

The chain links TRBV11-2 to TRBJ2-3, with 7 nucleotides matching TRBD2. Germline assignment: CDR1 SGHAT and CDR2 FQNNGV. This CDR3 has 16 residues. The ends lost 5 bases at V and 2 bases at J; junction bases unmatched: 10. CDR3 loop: CASSLRWDYNTDTQYF. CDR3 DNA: TGTGCCAGCAGCCTCCGATGGGACTATAACACAGATACGCAGTATTTT.

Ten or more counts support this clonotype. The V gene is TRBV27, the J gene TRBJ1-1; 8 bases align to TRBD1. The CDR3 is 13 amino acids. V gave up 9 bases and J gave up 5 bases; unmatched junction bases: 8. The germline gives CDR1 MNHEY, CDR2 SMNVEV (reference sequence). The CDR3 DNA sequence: TGTGCCAGTTGGGGACAGGTGGGGACTGAAGCTTTCTTT. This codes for CASWGQVGTEAFF.

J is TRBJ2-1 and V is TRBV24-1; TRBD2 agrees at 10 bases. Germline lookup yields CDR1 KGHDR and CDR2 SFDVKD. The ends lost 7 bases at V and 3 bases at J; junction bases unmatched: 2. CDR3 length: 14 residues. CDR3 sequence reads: CATSSSGGYNEQFF. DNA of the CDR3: TGTGCCACCAGCTCTAGCGGGGGCTACAATGAGCAGTTCTTC.

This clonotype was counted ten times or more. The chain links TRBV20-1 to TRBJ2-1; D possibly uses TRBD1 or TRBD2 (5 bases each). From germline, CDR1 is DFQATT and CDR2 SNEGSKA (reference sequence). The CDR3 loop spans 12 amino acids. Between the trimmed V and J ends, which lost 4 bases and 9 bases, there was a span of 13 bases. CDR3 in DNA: TGCAGTGCTACCGCTGGTGGGACTGAGCAGTTCTTC. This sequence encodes CSATAGGTEQFF.

The chain's CDR3 is CASSPERGWGNQPQHF. The CDR3 nucleotides read TGTGCCAGCAGCCCCGAACGGGGTTGGGGAAATCAGCCCCAGCATTTT. V usage is TRBV6-5 and J usage is TRBJ1-5; D is undetermined. Looked up from germline, CDR1 is MNHEY and CDR2 is SVGAGI. Trimming took 6 bases from V and 4 from J, leaving 19 bases between them. The CDR3 consists of 16 residues.

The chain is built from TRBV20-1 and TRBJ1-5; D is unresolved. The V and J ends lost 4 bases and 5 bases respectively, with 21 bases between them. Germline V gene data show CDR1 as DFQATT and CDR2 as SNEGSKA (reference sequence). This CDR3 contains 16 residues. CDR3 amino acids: CSATPASRSLYQPQHF. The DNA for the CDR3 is TGCAGTGCTACCCCGGCCTCGAGGTCATTGTATCAGCCCCAGCATTTT.

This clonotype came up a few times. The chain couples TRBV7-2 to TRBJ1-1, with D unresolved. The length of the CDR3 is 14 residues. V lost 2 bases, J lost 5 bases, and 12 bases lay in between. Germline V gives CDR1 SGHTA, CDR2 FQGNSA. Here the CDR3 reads CASSLLEGWTEAFF. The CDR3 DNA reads TGTGCCAGCAGCTTATTGGAGGGTTGGACTGAAGCTTTCTTT.

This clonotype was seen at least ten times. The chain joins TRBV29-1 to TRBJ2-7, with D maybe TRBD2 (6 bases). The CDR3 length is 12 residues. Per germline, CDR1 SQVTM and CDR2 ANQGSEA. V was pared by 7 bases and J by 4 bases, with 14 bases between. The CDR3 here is CSATRRGYEQYF. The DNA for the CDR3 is TGCAGCGCCACGAGGCGGGGTTACGAGCAGTACTTC.

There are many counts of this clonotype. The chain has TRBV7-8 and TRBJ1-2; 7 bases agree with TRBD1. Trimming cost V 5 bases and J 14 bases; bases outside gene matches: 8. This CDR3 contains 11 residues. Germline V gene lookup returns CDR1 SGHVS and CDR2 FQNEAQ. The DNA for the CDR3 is TGTGCCAGCAGCCTCGACAGGGTCAAGACCTTC. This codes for CASSLDRVKTF.

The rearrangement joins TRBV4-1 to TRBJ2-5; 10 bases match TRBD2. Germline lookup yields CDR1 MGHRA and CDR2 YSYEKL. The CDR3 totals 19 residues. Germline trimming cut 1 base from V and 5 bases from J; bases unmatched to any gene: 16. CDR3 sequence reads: CASSQAHETTSGVWETQYF. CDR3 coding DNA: TGCGCCAGCAGCCAAGCTCACGAAACAACTAGCGGGGTCTGGGAGACCCAGTACTTC.

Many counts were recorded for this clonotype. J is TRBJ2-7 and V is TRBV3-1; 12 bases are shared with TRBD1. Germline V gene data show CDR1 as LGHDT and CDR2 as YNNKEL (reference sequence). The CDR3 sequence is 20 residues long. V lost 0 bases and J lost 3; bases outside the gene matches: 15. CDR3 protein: CASSQDPLSFGTGGIYEQYF. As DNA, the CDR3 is TGTGCCAGCAGCCAAGACCCCCTCTCCTTCGGGACAGGGGGCATCTACGAGCAGTACTTC.

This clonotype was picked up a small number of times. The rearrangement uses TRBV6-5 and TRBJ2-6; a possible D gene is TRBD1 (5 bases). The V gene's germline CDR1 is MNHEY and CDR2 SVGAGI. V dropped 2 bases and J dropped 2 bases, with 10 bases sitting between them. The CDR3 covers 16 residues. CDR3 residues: CASSYLDTPGANVLTF. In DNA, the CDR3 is TGTGCCAGCAGTTACCTGGACACACCTGGGGCCAACGTCCTGACTTTC.

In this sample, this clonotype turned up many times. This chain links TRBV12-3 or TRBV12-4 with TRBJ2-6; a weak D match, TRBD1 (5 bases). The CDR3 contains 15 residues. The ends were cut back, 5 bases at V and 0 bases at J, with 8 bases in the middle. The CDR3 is CASSRDSSGANVLTF. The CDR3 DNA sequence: TGTGCCAGCAGTCGAGACAGCTCTGGGGCCAACGTCCTGACTTTC.

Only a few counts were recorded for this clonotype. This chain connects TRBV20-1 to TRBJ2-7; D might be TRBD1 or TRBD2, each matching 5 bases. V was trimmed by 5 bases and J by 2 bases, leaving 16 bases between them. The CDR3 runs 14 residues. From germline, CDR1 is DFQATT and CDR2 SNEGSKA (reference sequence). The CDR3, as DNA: TGCAGTGCTGCGAGCAGGGACGGCACCTACGAGCAGTACTTC. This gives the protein CSAASRDGTYEQYF.

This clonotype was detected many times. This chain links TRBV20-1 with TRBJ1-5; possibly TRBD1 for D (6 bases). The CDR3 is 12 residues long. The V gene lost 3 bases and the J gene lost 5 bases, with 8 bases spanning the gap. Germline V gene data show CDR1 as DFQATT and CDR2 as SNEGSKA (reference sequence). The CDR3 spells CSARDSYQPQHF. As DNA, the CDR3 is TGCAGTGCTAGGGACAGCTATCAGCCCCAGCATTTT.

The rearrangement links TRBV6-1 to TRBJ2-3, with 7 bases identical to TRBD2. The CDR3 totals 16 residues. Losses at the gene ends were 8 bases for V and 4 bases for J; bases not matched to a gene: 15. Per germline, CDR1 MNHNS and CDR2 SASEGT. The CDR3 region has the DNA TGTGCCAGCCGCCCCCCGGCCGCTGGGGGGGCAGATACGCAGTATTTT. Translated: CASRPPAAGGADTQYF.

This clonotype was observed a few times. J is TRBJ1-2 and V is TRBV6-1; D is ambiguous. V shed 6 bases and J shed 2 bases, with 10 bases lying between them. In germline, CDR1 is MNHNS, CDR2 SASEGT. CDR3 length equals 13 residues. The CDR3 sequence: CASSTGGNYGYTF. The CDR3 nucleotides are TGTGCCAGCAGCACCGGAGGGAACTATGGCTACACCTTC.

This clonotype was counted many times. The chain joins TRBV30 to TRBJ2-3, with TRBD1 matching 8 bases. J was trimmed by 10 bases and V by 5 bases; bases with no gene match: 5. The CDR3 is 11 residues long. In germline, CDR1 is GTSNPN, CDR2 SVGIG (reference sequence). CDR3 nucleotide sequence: TGTGCCTGGGACGGGACAGGCGCGCAGTATTTT. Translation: CAWDGTGAQYF.

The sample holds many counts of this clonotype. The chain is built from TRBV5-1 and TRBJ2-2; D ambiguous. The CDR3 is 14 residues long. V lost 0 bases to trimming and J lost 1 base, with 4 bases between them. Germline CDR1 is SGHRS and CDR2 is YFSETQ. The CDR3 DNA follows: TGCGCCAGCAGCTTGGTGCAGAACACCGGGGAGCTGTTTTTT. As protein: CASSLVQNTGELFF. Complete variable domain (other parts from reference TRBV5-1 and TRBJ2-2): KAGVTQTPRYLIKTRGQQVTLSCSPISGHRSVSWYQQTPGQGLQFLFEYFSETQRNKGNFPGRFSGRQFSNSRSEMNVSTLELGDSALYLCASSLVQNTGELFFGEGSRLTVL.

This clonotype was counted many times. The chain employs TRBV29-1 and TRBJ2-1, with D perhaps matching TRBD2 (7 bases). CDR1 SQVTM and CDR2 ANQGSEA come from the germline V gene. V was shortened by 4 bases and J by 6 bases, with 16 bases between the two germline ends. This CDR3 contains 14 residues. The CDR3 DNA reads TGCAGCGTTGTAACCGGCGGGGGCTCCAATGAGCAGTTCTTC. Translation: CSVVTGGGSNEQFF.

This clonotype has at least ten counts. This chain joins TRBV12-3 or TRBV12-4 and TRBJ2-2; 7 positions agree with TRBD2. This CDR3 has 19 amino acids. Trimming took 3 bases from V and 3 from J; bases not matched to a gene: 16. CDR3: CASSLSRGVLKRDTGELFF. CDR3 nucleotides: TGTGCCAGCAGTTTGAGCCGGGGGGTCCTGAAAAGAGACACCGGGGAGCTGTTTTTT.